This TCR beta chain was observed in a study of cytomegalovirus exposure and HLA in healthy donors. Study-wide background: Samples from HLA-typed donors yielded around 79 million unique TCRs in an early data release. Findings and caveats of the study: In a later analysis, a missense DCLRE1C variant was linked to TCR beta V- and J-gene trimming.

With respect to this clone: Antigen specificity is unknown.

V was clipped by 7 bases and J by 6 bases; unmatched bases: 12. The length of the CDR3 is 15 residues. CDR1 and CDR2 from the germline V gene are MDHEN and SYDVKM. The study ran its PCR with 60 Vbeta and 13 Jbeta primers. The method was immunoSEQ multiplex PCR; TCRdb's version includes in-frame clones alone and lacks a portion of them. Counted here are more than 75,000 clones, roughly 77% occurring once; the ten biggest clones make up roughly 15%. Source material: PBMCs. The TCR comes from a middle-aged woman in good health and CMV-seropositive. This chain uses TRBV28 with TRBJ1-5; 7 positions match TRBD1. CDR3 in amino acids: CASTLGRGQGQPQHF. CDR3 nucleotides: TGTGCCAGCACTCTAGGAAGGGGGCAAGGTCAGCCCCAGCATTTT.